The entry below describes one TCR beta chain. Its antigen is still unknown. One base away there is no much larger clone; base qualities are not given. TCRbeta CDR3 regions were amplified from genomic DNA using the immunoSEQ Assay, a bias-controlled multiplex PCR. The published analysis was carried out like this. The number of nucleated cells in each sample was estimated by amplification of reference gene primers within the assay. Sequence reads were collapsed and filtered to measure the absolute abundance of every unique TCRbeta CDR3 rearrangement. Productive Simpson clonality was computed per sample as the square root of Simpson's diversity index over productive rearrangements. TCRdb limited this immuneACCESS table to in-frame rearrangements with V and J called. A share of clones is missing; checked studies link under half to unresolved V genes, and the rest is unexplained. V and J calls and clone size are as listed in that table; D and trimming were resolved from the DNA. This sample has approximately 72,000 clones in its table, and approximately 88% of those were observed once. The ten largest clones capture about 27% of the sample.

Collaborating institutions collected whole blood in K2EDTA tubes following their own protocols. For TCRbeta analysis, collaborators shipped samples in one of three forms: frozen whole blood, isolated PBMCs, or DNA extracted from either of those sample types. These data come from a study of blood T cell repertoires in COVID-19 (dated by TCRdb to 2018 to 2020). In the study overall: Samples covering the acute and convalescent phases of COVID-19 were provided by collaborators in the United States, Italy and Spain. The samples were drawn from the first 160 participants of the ongoing ImmuneRACE study and from 1,254 subjects provided by 6 global collaborators. Sample metadata almost always included a de-identified subject ID, COVID-19 status, age in years and sex. The dataset comprised deeply sampled blood TCRbeta repertoires from subjects exposed to, actively infected with, or recovered from COVID-19. The prospective study material was composed of cDNA or gDNA derived from T cells, B-cell-depleted T cells, or PBMCs. The repertoires were released in a freely available public database intended as a resource for research on the immune response to SARS-CoV-2. HLA class I and class II types, where available, came from metadata supplied by the sample provider rather than from assay-based typing. The research as a whole found: How much clinical and demographic metadata was included differed by source and by participant, and the metadata was provided uncurated.

The germline ends are 10 bases apart after V is trimmed by 4 bases and J by 9 bases. The CDR3 spans 11 residues, from the cysteine through the phenylalanine. CDR3 DNA only is kept here, 33 bases in frame from base 1. According to the germline V gene, CDR1 reads SGHRS and CDR2 reads YFSETQ. The rearranged segments are TRBV5-1 and TRBJ2-5, with an unclear D gene assignment. The sequence derives from a man aged 50 or older with acute or convalescent COVID-19. The source material was peripheral blood. The DNA is TGCGCCAGCAGCATGACCCGGGCCCAGTACTTC. Its protein product is CASSMTRAQYF.